Listed below are T cell receptor beta chains from one sample, sequenced in a study of cytomegalovirus exposure and HLA in healthy donors. Method: immunoSEQ multiplex PCR; TCRdb's copy keeps in-frame clones and lacks some. This table holds around 130,000 clones, around 82% found once. The source material was PBMCs. These TCRs come from a man aged 50 to 60 in good health and CMV-seronegative. Both conserved end residues are part of each CDR3. The D gene is left open where the match is weak. Clone sizes are given selectively: once, few, many, or a class where the clone is expanded.

v_call: TRBV11-3
d_call: TRBD2
j_call: TRBJ2-7
clone_size: .
cdr3_nt: TGTGCCAGCAGCTTAGGGGGACTAGAAAATGGCTACGAGCAGTACTTC
cdr3_aa: CASSLGGLENGYEQYF

v_call: TRBV28
d_call: TRBD2
j_call: TRBJ2-1
clone_size: .
cdr3_nt: TGTGCCAGCAGTCTCCATAGCGGGTCCTACAATGAGCAGTTCTTC
cdr3_aa: CASSLHSGSYNEQFF

v_call: TRBV6-5
d_call: .
j_call: TRBJ2-5
clone_size: .
cdr3_nt: TGTGCCAGCAGTCCCTCCCTAAGCATTAAAGAGACCCAGTACTTC
cdr3_aa: CASSPSLSIKETQYF

v_call: TRBV6-1
d_call: .
j_call: TRBJ2-3
clone_size: .
cdr3_nt: TGTGCCACCAAGGACAGTTTCACAGATACGCAGTATTTT
cdr3_aa: CATKDSFTDTQYF

v_call: TRBV18
d_call: .
j_call: TRBJ2-5
clone_size: .
cdr3_nt: TGTGCCAGCTCTCCCCCATCAGCGGGAGAGACCCAGTACTTC
cdr3_aa: CASSPPSAGETQYF

v_call: TRBV6-5
d_call: TRBD2
j_call: TRBJ2-1
clone_size: once
cdr3_nt: TGTGCCAGCAGGCGGGGACTAGCGCACTACAATGAGCAGTTCTTC
cdr3_aa: CASRRGLAHYNEQFF

v_call: TRBV29-1
d_call: .
j_call: TRBJ2-3
clone_size: few
cdr3_nt: TGCAGCGTTGTAGACAGCGCTCTGTTGTTGGATACGCAGTATTTT
cdr3_aa: CSVVDSALLLDTQYF

v_call: TRBV29-1
d_call: .
j_call: TRBJ2-4
clone_size: once
cdr3_nt: TGCAGCCCCTTGGGAGGTACAAAAAACATTCAGTACTTC
cdr3_aa: CSPLGGTKNIQYF

v_call: TRBV29-1
d_call: TRBD2
j_call: TRBJ2-7
clone_size: once
cdr3_nt: TGCAGCGCCGCCATGTGGACTAGCGGGAGCTACGAGCAGTACTTC
cdr3_aa: CSAAMWTSGSYEQYF

v_call: TRBV25-1
d_call: TRBD2
j_call: TRBJ2-2
clone_size: .
cdr3_nt: TGTGCCAGCAGCCCCCGTCCCGCGCGGGAGGGCCCTGGGGAGCTGTTTTTT
cdr3_aa: CASSPRPAREGPGELFF

v_call: TRBV29-1
d_call: TRBD1
j_call: TRBJ2-5
clone_size: .
cdr3_nt: TGCAGCGTTGGGAAGGGGGCAGGGGAGACCCAGTACTTC
cdr3_aa: CSVGKGAGETQYF

v_call: TRBV10-1
d_call: .
j_call: TRBJ2-7
clone_size: .
cdr3_nt: TGCGCCAGCAGTGAGTCTTTGGACTCCGAGCAGTACTTC
cdr3_aa: CASSESLDSEQYF

v_call: TRBV5-1
d_call: TRBD1
j_call: TRBJ2-7
clone_size: .
cdr3_nt: TGCGCCAGCAGTCCAAGACAGGGGGCGCGGGACTACGAGCAGTACTTC
cdr3_aa: CASSPRQGARDYEQYF

v_call: TRBV27
d_call: .
j_call: TRBJ1-1
clone_size: .
cdr3_nt: TGTGCCAGGACTCTCCAGGGCGCTTTCTTT
cdr3_aa: CARTLQGAFF

v_call: TRBV11-2
d_call: TRBD2
j_call: TRBJ2-2
clone_size: .
cdr3_nt: TGTGCCAGCAGCCCGTGGAGACTAGCGGACACCGGGGAGCTGTTTTTT
cdr3_aa: CASSPWRLADTGELFF

v_call: TRBV14
d_call: .
j_call: TRBJ2-5
clone_size: .
cdr3_nt: TGTGCCAGCAGCCAAGATGGTAGAGGATCGGAGACCCAGTACTTC
cdr3_aa: CASSQDGRGSETQYF

v_call: TRBV19
d_call: TRBD1
j_call: TRBJ1-5
clone_size: .
cdr3_nt: TGTGCCAGTAGTATACCCGTTTTAACAGGGGGCGGTCAGCCCCAGCATTTT
cdr3_aa: CASSIPVLTGGGQPQHF

v_call: TRBV6-5
d_call: .
j_call: TRBJ2-2
clone_size: .
cdr3_nt: TGTGCCACCCAAGGACACCCGAACACCGGGGAGCTGTTTTTT
cdr3_aa: CATQGHPNTGELFF

v_call: TRBV5-1
d_call: TRBD2
j_call: TRBJ2-3
clone_size: .
cdr3_nt: TGCGCCAGCAGCCTCCGGACTAGCGGGCAAGCGGATACGCAGTATTTT
cdr3_aa: CASSLRTSGQADTQYF

v_call: TRBV28
d_call: .
j_call: TRBJ2-7
clone_size: .
cdr3_nt: TGTGCCAGCAGCACTCTCCCTACCTCCGAGCAGTACTTC
cdr3_aa: CASSTLPTSEQYF

v_call: TRBV2
d_call: .
j_call: TRBJ1-2
clone_size: few
cdr3_nt: TGTGCCAGCAGTGTGCAGGGTTATGGCTACACCTTC
cdr3_aa: CASSVQGYGYTF

v_call: TRBV10-3
d_call: TRBD1
j_call: TRBJ1-2
clone_size: .
cdr3_nt: TGTGCCATCAGTGAGTTAGGACAGGGTGAAGGCTACACCTTC
cdr3_aa: CAISELGQGEGYTF

v_call: TRBV21-1
d_call: .
j_call: TRBJ2-7
clone_size: .
cdr3_nt: TGTGCCAGCAGCACCCGGGACAGGGTTAAGCACGAGCAGTACTTC
cdr3_aa: CASSTRDRVKHEQYF

v_call: TRBV2
d_call: TRBD1
j_call: TRBJ1-3
clone_size: .
cdr3_nt: TGTGCCAGCAGGGTGGGACAGGGAACGAACACCATATATTTT
cdr3_aa: CASRVGQGTNTIYF

v_call: TRBV9
d_call: TRBD2
j_call: TRBJ2-2
clone_size: once
cdr3_nt: TGTGCCAGCAGCGTAGGGGTGGGACTACCCCGCACCGGGGAGCTGTTTTTT
cdr3_aa: CASSVGVGLPRTGELFF

v_call: TRBV15
d_call: TRBD2
j_call: TRBJ2-5
clone_size: .
cdr3_nt: TGTGCCACCAGCAGAGCCGCAGAGCGGGGGCAGACCCAGTACTTC
cdr3_aa: CATSRAAERGQTQYF

v_call: TRBV29-1
d_call: .
j_call: TRBJ2-2
clone_size: .
cdr3_nt: TGCAGCCACAGGGTTGACACCGGGGAGCTGTTTTTT
cdr3_aa: CSHRVDTGELFF

v_call: TRBV11-2
d_call: .
j_call: TRBJ2-1
clone_size: few
cdr3_nt: TGTGCCAGCAGCTCCCAAGTAGCCTCCTTCTATGAGCAGTTCTTC
cdr3_aa: CASSSQVASFYEQFF

v_call: TRBV9
d_call: TRBD2
j_call: TRBJ2-1
clone_size: once
cdr3_nt: TGTGCCAGCAGCGTAGAGGTTACTAGCGTAGTCAATGAGCAGTTCTTC
cdr3_aa: CASSVEVTSVVNEQFF

v_call: TRBV14
d_call: .
j_call: TRBJ2-1
clone_size: .
cdr3_nt: TGTGCCAGCAGCCAAGACGGGGATTACTTTACCTACAATGAGCAGTTCTTC
cdr3_aa: CASSQDGDYFTYNEQFF

v_call: TRBV25-1
d_call: .
j_call: TRBJ2-3
clone_size: .
cdr3_nt: TGTGCCAGCAGTGCGGGTGACCGGTTAGATACGCAGTATTTT
cdr3_aa: CASSAGDRLDTQYF

v_call: TRBV7-6
d_call: .
j_call: TRBJ2-1
clone_size: .
cdr3_nt: TGTGCCAGCAGCTTAGCCCAGGGGCCAGGTAATGAGCAGTTCTTC
cdr3_aa: CASSLAQGPGNEQFF

v_call: TRBV19
d_call: TRBD1
j_call: TRBJ1-5
clone_size: .
cdr3_nt: TGTGCCAGTAGTAAAAACAGGGGAGTCAGCAATCAGCCCCAGCATTTT
cdr3_aa: CASSKNRGVSNQPQHF

v_call: TRBV15
d_call: .
j_call: TRBJ1-1
clone_size: once
cdr3_nt: TGTGCCACCAGCAGAGATCGGATATTAGCTTTAGTGGGGAACACTGAAGCTTTCTTT
cdr3_aa: CATSRDRILALVGNTEAFF

v_call: TRBV27
d_call: .
j_call: TRBJ1-2
clone_size: .
cdr3_nt: TGTGCCAGCAGTTTGAGGGGTCCGGGGGGTCTAAGGGCCTATGGCTACACCTTC
cdr3_aa: CASSLRGPGGLRAYGYTF

v_call: TRBV11-2
d_call: .
j_call: TRBJ2-3
clone_size: .
cdr3_nt: TGTGCCAGCATCAAAGACAGAATCGCAGATACGCAGTATTTT
cdr3_aa: CASIKDRIADTQYF

v_call: TRBV6-4
d_call: .
j_call: TRBJ1-5
clone_size: .
cdr3_nt: TGTGCCAGCAGTAAAGAGTTGGATCAGCCCCAGCATTTT
cdr3_aa: CASSKELDQPQHF

v_call: TRBV18
d_call: .
j_call: TRBJ2-1
clone_size: .
cdr3_nt: TGTGCCAGCTCACCGGTCGGAGACAATGAGCAGTTCTTC
cdr3_aa: CASSPVGDNEQFF

v_call: TRBV15
d_call: .
j_call: TRBJ1-5
clone_size: .
cdr3_nt: TGTGCCACCAGCGGGGGCCATCAGCCCCAGCATTTT
cdr3_aa: CATSGGHQPQHF

v_call: TRBV10-3
d_call: .
j_call: TRBJ2-1
clone_size: few
cdr3_nt: TGTGCCATCAGCGGCGGGGAGGCCAACAATGAGCAGTTCTTC
cdr3_aa: CAISGGEANNEQFF

v_call: TRBV27
d_call: TRBD2
j_call: TRBJ2-1
clone_size: .
cdr3_nt: TGTGCCAGCAGTACCCTTGGGACTAGCGTTGAGCAGTTCTTC
cdr3_aa: CASSTLGTSVEQFF

v_call: TRBV7-2
d_call: TRBD1
j_call: TRBJ1-3
clone_size: once
cdr3_nt: TGTGCCAGCAGCTCACATTACAGGGGGACCGGAAACACCATATATTTT
cdr3_aa: CASSSHYRGTGNTIYF

v_call: TRBV2
d_call: .
j_call: TRBJ1-1
clone_size: .
cdr3_nt: TGTGCCAGCAGCGTCAATGCGGCCTCGCTAAGCATGAACACTGAAGCTTTCTTT
cdr3_aa: CASSVNAASLSMNTEAFF

v_call: TRBV19
d_call: TRBD1
j_call: TRBJ1-1
clone_size: .
cdr3_nt: TGTGCCAGTAGTCCGGGACAGCGACACACTGAAGCTTTCTTT
cdr3_aa: CASSPGQRHTEAFF

v_call: TRBV18
d_call: .
j_call: TRBJ2-7
clone_size: .
cdr3_nt: TGTGCCAGCTCATCGGGACTTGACTACGAGCAGTACTTC
cdr3_aa: CASSSGLDYEQYF

v_call: TRBV25-1
d_call: TRBD1
j_call: TRBJ1-3
clone_size: .
cdr3_nt: TGTGCCAGCAGTGAGGGACAGCCTGGGTACTCTGGAAACACCATATATTTT
cdr3_aa: CASSEGQPGYSGNTIYF